This TCR beta chain emerged from a study of blood T cell repertoires in COVID-19. Across the whole study: Donors in the United States, Italy and Spain gave samples during acute or convalescent COVID-19. PBMCs, B-cell-depleted T cells, or T cells provided the cDNA or gDNA that made up the material.

Authors' data handling: From reference gene primer amplification, estimates of nucleated cell counts were derived. Clones were read by immunoSEQ multiplex PCR, and TCRdb kept only the in-frame ones, dropping some. That table is the source of V, J and clone size, and D and trimming were worked out from the DNA. The data hold fewer than 150,000 clones, with about 80% observed a single time. Unmatched junction bases numbered 19, after V lost 5 bases and J lost 7 bases. CDR3 length equals 18 residues. Germline CDR1 is SGHTA and CDR2 is FQGNSA. The origin of this receptor is a human donor in a cohort sampled during active COVID-19. The sequenced sample was peripheral blood. This rearrangement joins TRBV7-2 to TRBJ2-5; TRBD2 matches at 10 bases. The CDR3 sequence: CASSPRPPSGGSPGTQYF. For the CDR3, the DNA is TGTGCCAGCAGCCCGCGACCCCCTAGCGGGGGCTCCCCGGGGACCCAGTACTTC.